This paragraph reports one T cell receptor (beta chain). Its antigen is as yet unknown. With random hexamers, about 0.5 to 1 ug RNA was reverse transcribed. The CDR3 of TCR beta was amplified by immunoSEQ multiplex PCR across 54 Vbeta and 13 Jbeta. TCRdb used MiXCR to reprocess the immunoSEQ multiplex PCR reads, holding one entry per CDR3 protein. The repertoire holds nearly 200,000 distinct CDR3 sequences, over 90% seen once, with under 0.095% in the top ten. The sample comes from a study of CD8 T cells in Susac syndrome. Study-level points and caveats: The authors acknowledged that the study's TCR sequencing and HLA analysis involved relatively few individuals.

Germline CDR1 and CDR2: DFQATT and SNEGSKA (reference sequence). The V end lost 6 bases, the J end lost 5 bases, and 11 bases lay between the germline ends. The CDR3 sequence is 12 residues long. The multiple sclerosis control cohort comprised treatment-naive individuals presenting with stable or active relapsing-remitting disease. TEMRA cells were FACS-enriched, and CD8+ and CD4+ T cells were isolated negatively. V and J are TRBV20-1 and TRBJ2-1; D is possibly TRBD1 (6 bases). What was sequenced was CD4+ T cells from PBMCs. This TCR was sampled from a human donor with multiple sclerosis. The CDR3 region is CSARTVNNEQFF. The CDR3 DNA sequence: TGCAGTGCCCGGACAGTCAACAATGAGCAGTTCTTC.